One and the same sample provided the 6 T cell receptor beta chains below, sequenced in a study of shared clonotypes between healthy human individuals (dated by TCRdb to 2020 to 2022). Libraries were built with the immunoSEQ multiplex PCR assay. TCRdb took over this immuneACCESS table, retaining in-frame rearrangements with V and J assigned. Such tables are incomplete; in checked studies, under half of the missing clones stem from an unresolved V gene, and the remainder is unexplained. The sample table contains about 610,000 clones; only one count was recorded for more than 95% of them. The top ten constitute 0.045% to 0.07% of the sample. Sequences were obtained from naive CD4+ T cells sorted from blood. In the paper's terms, the cell subset or site label means: CD45RA+ positively selected. Every receptor here comes from a woman aged 30 to 39 in good health.

The chain links TRBV30 to TRBJ2-5, with D possibly matching TRBD2 (6 bases). The CDR3 extends over 12 amino acids. Germline CDR1 GTSNPN, CDR2 SVGIG (reference sequence). V lost 3 bases and J 4 bases, leaving 9 bases between the germline ends. CDR3 loop: CAWSGSAETQYF. CDR3 nucleotides: TGTGCCTGGAGCGGGAGTGCAGAGACCCAGTACTTC.

J is TRBJ2-7 and V is TRBV6-6; TRBD2 is a possible D gene (5 bases). The CDR3 is 12 amino acids. The germline V gene encodes CDR1 MNHNY and CDR2 SVGAGI (reference sequence). Trimming left V 6 bases short and J 2 bases short, with 8 bases between. The CDR3 spells CASSSGTYEQYF. As DNA, the CDR3 is TGTGCCAGCAGCTCGGGGACCTACGAGCAGTACTTC.

The chain recombines TRBV29-1 with TRBJ2-3; weak D call: TRBD2 (6 bases). Germline-derived CDR1 and CDR2 are SQVTM and ANQGSEA. The CDR3 consists of 14 residues. V lost 7 bases and J 4 bases, leaving 18 bases between the germline ends. For the CDR3, the DNA is TGCAGCGGGAAACGGGGGAGTAAGGCAGATACGCAGTATTTT. Residues: CSGKRGSKADTQYF.

The V call is TRBV28, the J call TRBJ2-5; unclear D gene. The CDR3 is made up of 12 amino acids. Germline assignment: CDR1 MDHEN and CDR2 SYDVKM. V was clipped by 7 bases and J by 2 bases, with 8 bases between them. The DNA of the CDR3 is TGTGCCAGCACCCGACGGCAAGAGACCCAGTACTTC. Protein sequence: CASTRRQETQYF.

This clone was seen ten or more times. This chain links TRBV7-9 with TRBJ1-3; 7 bases line up with TRBD1. V shed 5 bases, J shed 0 bases, and the junction held 7 bases outside the gene matches. This CDR3 is built from 16 residues. CDR1 and CDR2 (germline): SEHNR, FQNEAQ (reference sequence). CDR3 nucleotides: TGTGCCAGCAGCGCTAGCTGGACAGGCTCTGGAAACACCATATATTTT. Encoded protein: CASSASWTGSGNTIYF. Based on the CDR3 plus reference TRBV7-9 and TRBJ1-3, the full variable domain is DTGVSQNPRHKITKRGQNVTFRCDPISEHNRLYWYRQTLGQGPEFLTYFQNEAQLEKSRLLSDRFSAERPKGSFSTLEIQRTEQGDSAMYLCASSASWTGSGNTIYFGEGSWLTVV.

This rearrangement joins TRBV5-1 to TRBJ2-7, with TRBD1 matching 8 bases. The CDR3 length is 13 residues. With V trimmed by 4 bases and J by 7 bases, 7 bases remained unmatched. The germline V gene encodes CDR1 SGHRS and CDR2 YFSETQ. This chain's CDR3 is CASSRGQGNEQYF. In DNA, the CDR3 is TGCGCCAGCAGCAGAGGACAGGGAAATGAGCAGTACTTC.